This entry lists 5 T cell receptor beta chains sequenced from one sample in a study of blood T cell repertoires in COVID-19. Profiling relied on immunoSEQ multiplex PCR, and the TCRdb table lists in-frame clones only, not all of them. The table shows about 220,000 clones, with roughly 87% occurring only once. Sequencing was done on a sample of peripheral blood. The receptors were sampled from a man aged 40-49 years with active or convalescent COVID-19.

CDR3 nucleotide sequence: TGTGCCAGCAGCTTATTATTACGCGGTCCTGAAGCTTTCTTT. It translates to CASSLLLRGPEAFF. The genes are TRBV7-3 and TRBJ1-1; D is ambiguous. Germline values: CDR1 SGHTA, CDR2 FQGTGA. This CDR3 is built from 14 residues. Trimming pared 2 bases from V and 6 bases from J, leaving 13 bases between.

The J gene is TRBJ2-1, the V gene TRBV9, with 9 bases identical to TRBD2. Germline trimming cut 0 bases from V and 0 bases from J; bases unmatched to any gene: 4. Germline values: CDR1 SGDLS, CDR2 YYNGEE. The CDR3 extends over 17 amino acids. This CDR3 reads CASSVVGSGSSYNEQFF. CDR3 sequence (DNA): TGTGCCAGCAGCGTAGTCGGTAGCGGGAGCTCCTACAATGAGCAGTTCTTC.

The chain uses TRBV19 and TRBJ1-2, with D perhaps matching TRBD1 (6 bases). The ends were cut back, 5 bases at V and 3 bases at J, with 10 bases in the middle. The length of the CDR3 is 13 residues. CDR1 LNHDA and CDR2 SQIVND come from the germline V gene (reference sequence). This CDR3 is CASSPWTDYGYTF. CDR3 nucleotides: TGTGCCAGTAGTCCCTGGACAGACTATGGCTACACCTTC. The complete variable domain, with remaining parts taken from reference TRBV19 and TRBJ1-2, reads DGGITQSPKYLFRKEGQNVTLSCEQNLNHDAMYWYRQDPGQGLRLIYYSQIVNDFQKGDIAEGYSVSREKKESFPLTVTSAQKNPTAFYLCASSPWTDYGYTFGSGTRLTVV.

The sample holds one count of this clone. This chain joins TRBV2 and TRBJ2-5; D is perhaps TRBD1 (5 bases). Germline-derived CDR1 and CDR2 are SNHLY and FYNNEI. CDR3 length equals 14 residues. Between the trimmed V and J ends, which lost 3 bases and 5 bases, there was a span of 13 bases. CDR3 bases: TGTGCCAGCAGTGACGGCAGGGCTTGGGAGACCCAGTACTTC. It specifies CASSDGRAWETQYF.

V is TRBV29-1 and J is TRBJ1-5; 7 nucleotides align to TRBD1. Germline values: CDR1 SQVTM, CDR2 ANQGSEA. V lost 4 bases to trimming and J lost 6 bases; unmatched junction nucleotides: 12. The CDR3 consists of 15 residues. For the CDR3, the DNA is TGCAGCGTTGTGGCAGGGGGAATCCAGGGTCAGCCCCAGCATTTT. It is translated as CSVVAGGIQGQPQHF.